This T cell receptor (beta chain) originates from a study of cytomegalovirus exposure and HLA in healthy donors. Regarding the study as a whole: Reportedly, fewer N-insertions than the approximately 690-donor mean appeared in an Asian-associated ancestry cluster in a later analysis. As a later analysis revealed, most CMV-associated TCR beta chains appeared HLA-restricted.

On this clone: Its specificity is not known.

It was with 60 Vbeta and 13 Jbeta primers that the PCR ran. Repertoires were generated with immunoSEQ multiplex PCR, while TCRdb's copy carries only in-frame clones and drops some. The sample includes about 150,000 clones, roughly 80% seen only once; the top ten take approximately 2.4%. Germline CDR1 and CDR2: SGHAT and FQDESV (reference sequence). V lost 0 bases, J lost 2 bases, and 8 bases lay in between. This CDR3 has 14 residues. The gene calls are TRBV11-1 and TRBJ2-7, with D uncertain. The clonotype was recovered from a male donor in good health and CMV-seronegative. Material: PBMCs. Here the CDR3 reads CASSLAGRTYEQYF. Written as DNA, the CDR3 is TGTGCCAGCAGCTTAGCTGGCAGGACCTACGAGCAGTACTTC.